Described below is a single TCR beta chain sequence and its context. The CDR3 runs to 16 residues. The germline V gene encodes CDR1 SGHRS and CDR2 YFSETQ. The junction had 6 bases not matched to a gene; V was cut back by 1 base and J by 3 bases. These data are taken from a study of blood T cell repertoires in COVID-19. Study-wide background: T cells, B-cell-depleted T cells, or PBMCs supplied cDNA or gDNA.

Clones were read by immunoSEQ multiplex PCR, and TCRdb kept only the in-frame ones, dropping some. Found here are about 120,000 clones, around three quarters of them singletons; the top ten hold about 40%. The chain couples TRBV5-1 to TRBJ2-3; the match to TRBD2 covers 9 bases. The source of this sequence is a man between 35 and 55 years old with active or convalescent COVID-19. Sequencing was carried out using peripheral blood. The CDR3 loop is CASSLPVAGVTDTQYF. As DNA, the CDR3 is TGCGCCAGCAGCTTGCCCGTAGCGGGAGTAACAGATACGCAGTATTTT.